The 27 T cell receptor beta chains below were found in one sample sequenced in a study of metastatic and nonmetastatic thyroid tumors. Using MiXCR, TCRdb re-called clones from the PCR reads. There are 25,000 to 30,000 clones in the sample; around 24% occur only once, and less than 7.5% lies in the top ten. No treatment had been given to any patient before thyroid surgery. Input material: blood. Receptors originate from a female donor with papillary thyroid cancer or a benign thyroid nodule (not recorded which). Some clones in this sample may be carry-over from other donors' samples.

The chain employs TRBV6-1 and TRBJ2-7, with TRBD2 matching 7 bases. The trim removed 6 bases at V and 0 bases at J, leaving 14 bases unmatched. This CDR3 is built from 17 residues. Germline loops: CDR1 MNHNS, CDR2 SASEGT. This CDR3 is CASRSPPTSRSSYEQYF. The DNA of the CDR3 is TGTGCCAGCAGGAGCCCGCCGACTAGCAGAAGCTCCTACGAGCAGTACTTC.

The chain links TRBV6-2 or TRBV6-3 to TRBJ1-6; D gene ambiguous. This CDR3 region has 11 residues. Germline CDR1 and CDR2: MNHEY and SVGEGT. Trimming removed 0 bases from V and 16 bases from J, with 7 bases in between. CDR3: CASSYSNQLHF. The CDR3 DNA reads as TGTGCCAGCAGTTACTCCAACCAGCTCCACTTT.

The genes are TRBV20-1 and TRBJ1-1; D ambiguous. The CDR3 is 14 residues long. Germline loops: CDR1 DFQATT, CDR2 SNEGSKA (reference sequence). Trimming removed 2 bases from V and 6 bases from J, with 16 bases in between. CDR3 sequence: CSARRPGPLPEAFF. DNA of the CDR3: TGCAGTGCTAGAAGACCGGGCCCGCTTCCTGAAGCTTTCTTT.

This clone rates as medium-sized. V and J are TRBV20-1 and TRBJ2-1, with a weak D call TRBD2 (6 bases). In germline, CDR1 is DFQATT, CDR2 SNEGSKA (reference sequence). The CDR3 is 12 amino acids. V lost 4 bases and J 8 bases, leaving 12 bases between the germline ends. The CDR3 DNA reads TGCAGTGCTACGGGACTGGGCGATGAGCAGTTCTTC. This translates into CSATGLGDEQFF.

CDR3 protein: CASSLQGRRAYEQYF. The CDR3, as DNA: TGTGCCAGCAGTCTACAGGGAAGGCGTGCCTACGAGCAGTACTTC. This chain joins TRBV28 and TRBJ2-7, with TRBD1 as a possible D gene (6 bases). The CDR3 sequence is 15 residues long. The germline CDR1 and CDR2 sequences are MDHEN and SYDVKM. The V end lost 5 bases, the J end lost 2 bases, and 16 bases lay between the germline ends.

This clone came up many times. The chain combines TRBV20-1 with TRBJ2-1; TRBD2 matches 14 bases. The ends lost 0 bases at V and 10 bases at J; junction bases unmatched: 11. The CDR3 has 17 amino acids. Germline V gene sequence: CDR1 DFQATT, CDR2 SNEGSKA (reference sequence). In DNA form, the CDR3 reads TGCAGTGCTAGAGATGTGCAGGGACTAGCGGGAGCACAAGAGCAGTTCTTC. This encodes CSARDVQGLAGAQEQFF.

This chain uses TRBV6-1 with TRBJ2-3; 12 bases fit TRBD2. V gave up 6 bases and J gave up 6 bases; unmatched junction bases: 16. Germline V lookup: CDR1 MNHNS, CDR2 SASEGT. This CDR3 contains 18 residues. This CDR3 reads CASSPGTSGSSQLDTQYF. CDR3 sequence (DNA): TGTGCCAGCAGCCCCGGGACTAGCGGGTCCTCACAACTGGATACGCAGTATTTT.

This clone was detected a few times. The rearrangement joins TRBV27 to TRBJ1-6; the D gene is possibly TRBD1 (5 bases). The CDR3 covers 14 residues. Germline values: CDR1 MNHEY, CDR2 SMNVEV (reference sequence). V lost 5 bases and J lost 8, with 13 bases in between. The CDR3 DNA reads as TGTGCCAGCAGTCTTACACGGGGCTATTCACCCCTCCACTTT. Translation: CASSLTRGYSPLHF.

The chain joins TRBV18 to TRBJ1-2; perhaps TRBD1 as D (6 bases). This CDR3 spans 15 amino acids. V was pared by 3 bases and J by 8 bases, with 19 bases between. Germline CDR1 and CDR2: KGHSH and LQKENI. The DNA of the CDR3 is TGTGCCAGCTCACCGGGGGGCAGGGGAGACGGAGGCTACACCTTC. Translated: CASSPGGRGDGGYTF. The full variable domain, completed using reference TRBV18 and TRBJ1-2, is NAGVMQNPRHLVRRRGQEARLRCSPMKGHSHVYWYRQLPEEGLKFMVYLQKENIIDESGMPKERFSAEFPKEGPSILRIQQVVRGDSAAYFCASSPGGRGDGGYTFGSGTRLTVV.

The chain uses TRBV30 and TRBJ2-7, with D tentatively TRBD2 (6 bases). Germline CDR1 GTSNPN, CDR2 SVGIG (reference sequence). V lost 5 bases and J 6 bases, leaving 14 bases between the germline ends. The CDR3 contains 12 residues. The CDR3 region has the DNA TGTGCCTGGGGTCGCGGGGTCTCCGAGCAGTACGTC. Translated, it gives CAWGRGVSEQYV.

The CDR3: CATHRRGTGSETQYF. The CDR3 DNA reads as TGTGCCACCCACCGTCGGGGGACAGGGTCGGAGACCCAGTACTTC. The chain joins TRBV6-1 to TRBJ2-7; 9 bases fit TRBD1. Matching the DNA end better, TRBJ2-5 makes the J call doubtful. Germline V gene sequence: CDR1 MNHNS, CDR2 SASEGT. The CDR3 loop spans 15 amino acids.

The chain uses TRBV6-1 and TRBJ2-7; 8 bases are shared with TRBD1. The CDR3 is 15 amino acids. From germline, CDR1 is MNHNS and CDR2 SASEGT. With V trimmed by 5 bases and J by 1 base, 7 bases remained unmatched. DNA of the CDR3: TGTGCCAGCAGTTGGGATCGGACAGGGTCCTACGAGCAGTACTTC. This translates into CASSWDRTGSYEQYF.

This sequence joins TRBV20-1 and TRBJ1-2; maybe TRBD1 (5 bases). Trimming removed 2 bases from V and 7 bases from J, with 20 bases in between. The CDR3 spans 15 residues. Germline-derived CDR1 and CDR2 are DFQATT and SNEGSKA (reference sequence). In nucleotides, the CDR3 is TGCAGTGCTAGAAGTCCGATGCAGGGAATTAGTGGCTACACCTTC. Translated, it gives CSARSPMQGISGYTF.

The chain recombines TRBV27 with TRBJ1-2; weak D call: TRBD1 (6 bases). Between the trimmed V and J ends, which lost 0 bases and 6 bases, there was a span of 8 bases. The CDR3 extends over 13 amino acids. Looked up from germline, CDR1 is MNHEY and CDR2 is SMNVEV (reference sequence). The CDR3 sequence: CASSLSRGDGYTF. The CDR3 DNA reads as TGTGCCAGCAGTTTATCCAGGGGAGATGGCTACACCTTC.

The V and J genes are TRBV7-6 and TRBJ1-5; D gene uncertain. CDR3 length: 14 residues. The germline V gene has CDR1 SGHVS and CDR2 FNYEAQ. Trimming took 2 bases from V and 5 from J, leaving 10 bases between them. Here the CDR3 reads CASSLSGEDQPQHF. The CDR3 nucleotides are TGTGCCAGCAGCTTATCGGGTGAGGATCAGCCCCAGCATTTT. The whole variable domain, remainder taken from reference TRBV7-6 and TRBJ1-5, is GAGVSQSPRYKVTKRGQDVALRCDPISGHVSLYWYRQALGQGPEFLTYFNYEAQQDKSGLPNDRFSAERPEGSISTLTIQRTEQRDSAMYRCASSLSGEDQPQHFGDGTRLSIL.

This clone has a handful of counts. Mismatch with germline at one junction end may stem from a read error. This chain uses TRBV6-1 with TRBJ2-1; 10 bases map to TRBD2. Looked up from germline, CDR1 is MNHNS and CDR2 is SASEGT. The CDR3 extends over 15 amino acids. The CDR3 DNA sequence: TGTGCCAGCAGTTCACACGGACTAGCGGCCAATGAGAAGTTCTTC. This translates into CASSSHGLAANEKFF.

The CDR3, as DNA: TGCGCCAGTAGTTCCGGGACAGGGTACAATGAGCAGTTCTTC. Amino acids: CASSSGTGYNEQFF. This chain uses TRBV5-1 with TRBJ2-1; TRBD1 aligns across 9 bases. CDR1 is SGHRS, CDR2 YFSETQ, per germline. This CDR3 is built from 14 residues. V trimming: 8 bases; J trimming: 4 bases; junction bases outside the gene matches: 7.

The V and J genes are TRBV6-1 and TRBJ2-3; D is undetermined. The CDR3 has 12 residues. Germline loops: CDR1 MNHNS, CDR2 SASEGT. Trimming pared 10 bases from V and 6 bases from J, leaving 14 bases between. This chain's CDR3 is CATYSTSDTQYF. The CDR3 bases are TGTGCCACCTATTCGACCTCGGATACGCAGTATTTT.

This clone has a handful of counts. The V and J genes are TRBV12-3 or TRBV12-4 and TRBJ2-7; tentative D call: TRBD2 (5 bases). V was clipped by 3 bases and J by 0 bases, with 9 bases between them. The CDR3 consists of 14 residues. In nucleotides, the CDR3 is TGTGCCAGCAGTTTGGCGGGTTCCTCCTACGAGCAGTACTTC. This sequence encodes CASSLAGSSYEQYF.

In this sample, this clone is medium-sized (0.01 to 0.1%). This chain connects TRBV12-3 or TRBV12-4 to TRBJ1-6; D not certain. The V gene lost 0 bases and the J gene lost 4 bases, with 4 bases spanning the gap. This CDR3 has 14 amino acids. The CDR3 DNA reads TGTGCCAGCAGTTTAGCACGGTATAATTCACCCCTCCACTTT. Its protein product is CASSLARYNSPLHF.

This clone showed up just once. The chain joins TRBV20-1 to TRBJ1-5, with 7 bases identical to TRBD1. Germline CDR1 is DFQATT and CDR2 is SNEGSKA (reference sequence). The J segment lost 3 bases and the V segment lost 5 bases, leaving 7 bases of the junction unmatched. This CDR3 is 14 amino acids long. CDR3 in amino acids: CSAGTAILNQPQHF. Here the CDR3 DNA reads TGCAGTGCTGGGACAGCCATCCTCAATCAGCCCCAGCATTTT.

This clone was seen at least ten times. This chain connects TRBV27 to TRBJ2-1; perhaps TRBD2 as D (7 bases). V was trimmed by 6 bases and J by 7 bases, leaving 16 bases between them. This CDR3 has 14 residues. CDR1 and CDR2 from the germline V gene are MNHEY and SMNVEV (reference sequence). As DNA, the CDR3 is TGTGCCAGCAGAGGGGCGGGGGCTGTTAATGAGCAGTTCTTC. Protein product: CASRGAGAVNEQFF.

This clone has ten or more counts. This chain connects TRBV20-1 to TRBJ1-2, with TRBD1 identical over 9 bases. Germline V lookup: CDR1 DFQATT, CDR2 SNEGSKA (reference sequence). The CDR3 has 15 residues. With V trimmed by 6 bases and J by 1 base, 9 bases remained unmatched. CDR3: CSATRRTGDNYGYTF. For the CDR3, the DNA is TGCAGTGCAACCCGTAGGACAGGGGATAACTATGGCTACACCTTC.

This clone appeared many times. The chain is built from TRBV2 and TRBJ2-5; TRBD1 or TRBD2 may be the D gene (6 bases each). The CDR3 totals 16 residues. Trimming stripped 0 bases from V and 5 bases from J, with 16 bases between. The germline CDR1 and CDR2 sequences are SNHLY and FYNNEI. This chain's CDR3 is CASSEARGGAGETQYF. Written as DNA, the CDR3 is TGTGCCAGCAGTGAAGCGCGTGGGGGCGCGGGGGAGACCCAGTACTTC.

This clone was detected ten times or more. CDR3 nucleotides: TGTGCCAGCAGCCGTCAGGGGAGGGGACAGGGGGTCACAGATACGCAGTATTTT. This gives the protein CASSRQGRGQGVTDTQYF. The chain joins TRBV27 to TRBJ2-3, with TRBD1 matching over 11 bases. CDR3 size: 18 residues. V shed 6 bases, J shed 2 bases, and the junction held 13 bases outside the gene matches. Germline V gives CDR1 MNHEY, CDR2 SMNVEV (reference sequence).

There are a few counts of this clone. This rearrangement joins TRBV12-3 or TRBV12-4 to TRBJ2-7, with no clear D. V dropped 1 base and J dropped 1 base, with 2 bases sitting between them. CDR3 length: 12 amino acids. The CDR3 DNA follows: TGTGCCAGCAGTTTAGGGTCCTACGAGCAGTACTTC. Its protein is CASSLGSYEQYF.

In its sample, this clone is medium-sized. V is TRBV19 and J is TRBJ1-1; D is possibly TRBD1 (6 bases). Germline-derived CDR1 and CDR2 are LNHDA and SQIVND (reference sequence). The V end was cut by 5 bases, the J end by 11 bases, with 21 bases between. This CDR3 spans 14 amino acids. The CDR3 reads CASSFAGGTGHAFF. CDR3 bases: TGTGCCAGTAGTTTCGCGGGGGGCACAGGGCATGCTTTCTTT.